This T cell receptor (beta chain) emerged from a study of cytomegalovirus exposure and HLA in healthy donors. Study as a whole: Unique TCR beta sequences numbering some 110 million came from 150 million to 200 million T cells in an earlier analysis. General observations from the study: A later look showed TCR association rates differing by HLA locus, highest for DRB1 and lowest for HLA-C. As immune exposure information, only CMV serostatus was available. Judged likely to be a sequencing artifact was a cluster of highly shared sequence variants.

Primers: 60 Vbeta forward and 13 Jbeta reverse. Method: immunoSEQ multiplex PCR; TCRdb's copy keeps in-frame clones and lacks some. The sample lists some 200,000 clones, approximately 80% seen once, with about 2.7% in the top ten. A word on this clone: The antigen remains undetermined.

The CDR3 is 14 amino acids. J was trimmed by 3 bases and V by 5 bases; bases with no gene match: 4. CDR1 and CDR2 from the germline V gene are KGHSH and LQKENI. The chain carries TRBV18 and TRBJ1-2; 9 nucleotides agree with TRBD1. Specimen: PBMCs. The source is a woman aged 25 to 39 in good health and CMV-seronegative. CDR3 coding DNA: TGTGCCAGCTCAGGGACAGGGAGAGACTATGGCTACACCTTC. Its translation: CASSGTGRDYGYTF.